This passage covers 22 T cell receptor beta chains from one sample sequenced in a study of T cell repertoires in cytomegalovirus infection. From the reads, TCRdb called clonotypes with MiXCR, one entry per CDR3 protein. The sample comprises hundreds of thousands of distinct CDR3 sequences, about 11% of which are singletons, and roughly a tenth rests with the top ten. Material for sequencing was PBMCs. The receptors were sampled from a human donor in good health (CMV status not recorded). Some clones in this sample may be carry-over from other donors' samples.

The table lists this clonotype with many counts. This chain uses TRBV12-3 or TRBV12-4 with TRBJ2-7; D remains unclear. Trimming stripped 6 bases from V and 4 bases from J, with 16 bases between. The CDR3 length is 14 residues. CDR3 region: CASSSSGLRYEQYF. In DNA, the CDR3 is TGTGCCAGCAGCTCATCGGGTCTCCGATACGAGCAGTACTTC.

This clonotype was counted only a few times. The V and J genes are TRBV28 and TRBJ2-1; 11 positions agree with TRBD2. The CDR3 sequence is 16 residues long. V shed 2 bases and J 4 bases; nucleotides not matched to a gene: 4. The germline V gene has CDR1 MDHEN and CDR2 SYDVKM. CDR3: CASSLLTSGGYNEQFF. CDR3 in DNA: TGTGCCAGCAGTTTACTTACTAGCGGGGGTTACAATGAGCAGTTCTTC.

This clonotype came up a few times. This rearrangement joins TRBV12-3 or TRBV12-4 to TRBJ2-1; tentatively, D is TRBD2 (6 bases). This CDR3 spans 13 amino acids. V lost 5 bases to trimming and J lost 8 bases, with 13 bases between them. The chain's CDR3 is CASSTRRADEQFF. CDR3 in DNA: TGTGCCAGCAGTACCCGGAGGGCGGATGAGCAGTTCTTC.

This clonotype was counted at least ten times. The chain combines TRBV4-2 with TRBJ2-2; 12 positions match TRBD2. CDR1 and CDR2 from the germline V gene are LGHNA and YNFKEQ. This CDR3 has 20 amino acids. V was pared by 0 bases and J by 0 bases, with 8 bases of the junction left unmatched. CDR3 sequence reads: CASSQELAGGPNANTGELFF. The CDR3, as DNA: TGTGCCAGCAGCCAAGAACTAGCGGGAGGCCCGAACGCGAACACCGGGGAGCTGTTTTTT.

This clonotype showed up many times. The chain uses TRBV7-8 and TRBJ2-7; D possibly corresponds to TRBD1 (6 bases). Trimming pared 1 base from V and 4 bases from J, leaving 11 bases between. Germline V gene sequence: CDR1 SGHVS, CDR2 FQNEAQ. The CDR3 is made up of 14 amino acids. The DNA for the CDR3 is TGTGCCAGCAGCTTAGAAGTTACAGGGTACGAGCAGTACTTC. Its protein is CASSLEVTGYEQYF.

In this sample, this clonotype turned up a few times. The chain uses TRBV20-1 and TRBJ1-5, with D tentatively TRBD1 (5 bases). Trimming cost V 3 bases and J 3 bases, with 15 bases left between them. This CDR3 comprises 15 residues. The germline V gene encodes CDR1 DFQATT and CDR2 SNEGSKA (reference sequence). This CDR3 reads CSARVDSLVNQPQHF. CDR3 coding DNA: TGCAGTGCTAGGGTCGACAGCCTCGTCAATCAGCCCCAGCATTTT.

This clonotype was seen repeatedly, ten times or more. The rearrangement uses TRBV7-3 and TRBJ2-1; 11 bases map to TRBD1. V lost 5 bases to trimming and J lost 5 bases; unmatched junction nucleotides: 5. The CDR3 extends over 15 amino acids. The germline V gene encodes CDR1 SGHTA and CDR2 FQGTGA. CDR3 amino acids: CASSRRDRGDNEQFF. DNA for the CDR3: TGTGCCAGCAGCCGACGGGACAGGGGGGACAATGAGCAGTTCTTC.

V and J are TRBV6-4 and TRBJ1-6, with 7 bases aligning to TRBD1. Germline lookup yields CDR1 MRHNA and CDR2 SNTAGT. V lost 3 bases and J lost 5; bases outside the gene matches: 4. The CDR3 loop spans 15 amino acids. CDR3: CASSEGGTDNSPLHF. In nucleotides, the CDR3 is TGTGCCAGCAGTGAGGGAGGGACAGATAATTCACCCCTCCACTTT.

The table lists this clonotype with many counts. This sequence joins TRBV5-5 and TRBJ2-5; 7 bases fit TRBD2. Germline V CDR1 and CDR2: SGHKS, YYEKEE (reference sequence). After removal of 3 bases from V and 3 bases from J, the junction contained 8 bases not matched to a gene. This CDR3 contains 15 residues. The chain's CDR3 is CASSWGAGREETQYF. The CDR3 coding sequence is TGTGCCAGCAGCTGGGGTGCAGGGAGGGAAGAGACCCAGTACTTC. Supplemented by reference TRBV5-5 and TRBJ2-5, the full variable domain reads DAGVTQSPTHLIKTRGQQVTLRCSPISGHKSVSWYQQVLGQGPQFIFQYYEKEERGRGNFPDRFSARQFPNYSSELNVNALLLGDSALYLCASSWGAGREETQYFGPGTRLLVL.

This clonotype was picked up many times. The chain uses TRBV20-1 and TRBJ2-3; unclear D gene. This CDR3 has 13 amino acids. Germline V gene lookup returns CDR1 DFQATT and CDR2 SNEGSKA (reference sequence). The germline V and J ends were trimmed by 7 bases and 3 bases, with 14 bases remaining between them. CDR3 bases: TGCAGTGATGTAGAGTCAGGAACAGATACGCAGTATTTT. Amino acids: CSDVESGTDTQYF.

This chain links TRBV27 with TRBJ2-3; 12 nucleotides agree with TRBD2. The CDR3 has 18 residues. J lost 0 bases, V lost 6 bases, and 10 bases had no gene match. Germline CDR1 and CDR2: MNHEY and SMNVEV (reference sequence). CDR3: CASSRGLAGPSSTDTQYF. The CDR3 DNA is TGTGCCAGCAGCCGTGGACTAGCGGGACCTTCCAGCACAGATACGCAGTATTTT.

This clonotype was found many times. This CDR3 is CASSLAGSRELFF. Here the CDR3 DNA reads TGTGCCAGCAGCTTGGCAGGGAGCCGGGAGCTGTTTTTT. The chain has TRBV11-1 and TRBJ2-2, with D perhaps matching TRBD1 or TRBD2 (5 bases each). V was clipped by 3 bases and J by 9 bases, with 11 bases between them. This CDR3 comprises 13 residues. Per the germline V gene, CDR1 is SGHAT and CDR2 is FQDESV (reference sequence).

This clonotype appeared a few times. The chain couples TRBV11-2 to TRBJ2-1; no firm D call. The V end was cut by 1 base, the J end by 6 bases, with 16 bases between. From germline, CDR1 is SGHAT and CDR2 FQNNGV. This CDR3 has 16 amino acids. This chain's CDR3 is CASSLGVLGSGNEQFF. The CDR3 bases are TGTGCCAGCAGCTTAGGAGTCCTGGGTAGTGGCAATGAGCAGTTCTTC.

In its sample, this clonotype was seen many times. The genes are TRBV2 and TRBJ2-1, with TRBD1 as a possible D gene (5 bases). Trimming left V 7 bases short and J 7 bases short, with 17 bases between. From germline, CDR1 is SNHLY and CDR2 FYNNEI. This CDR3 region has 14 residues. CDR3 sequence reads: CASIVGVVTNEQFF. The CDR3 DNA reads as TGTGCCAGCATTGTAGGGGTGGTGACGAATGAGCAGTTCTTC.

This clonotype was picked up a small number of times. V gene TRBV5-5 combines with J gene TRBJ1-6; D is possibly TRBD1 (5 bases). V lost 4 bases and J lost 2, with 13 bases in between. Germline V gene sequence: CDR1 SGHKS, CDR2 YYEKEE (reference sequence). This CDR3 region has 16 residues. CDR3 in amino acids: CASSIGAWTYNSPLHF. The CDR3 DNA reads as TGTGCCAGCAGCATCGGGGCCTGGACCTATAATTCACCCCTCCACTTT. Supplemented by reference TRBV5-5 and TRBJ1-6, the full variable domain reads DAGVTQSPTHLIKTRGQQVTLRCSPISGHKSVSWYQQVLGQGPQFIFQYYEKEERGRGNFPDRFSARQFPNYSSELNVNALLLGDSALYLCASSIGAWTYNSPLHFGNGTRLTVT.

This clonotype was observed many times. J is TRBJ1-5 and V is TRBV5-4; 7 nucleotides agree with TRBD1. With 0 bases clipped from V and 3 bases from J, the junction kept 3 bases outside the gene matches. The CDR3 loop spans 15 amino acids. The germline gives CDR1 SGHNT, CDR2 YYREEE (reference sequence). CDR3 residues: CASSLGGGDNQPQHF. For the CDR3, the DNA is TGTGCCAGCAGCTTGGGAGGGGGCGACAATCAGCCCCAGCATTTT. Full variable domain (remainder filled in from reference TRBV5-4 and TRBJ1-5): ETGVTQSPTHLIKTRGQQVTLRCSSQSGHNTVSWYQQALGQGPQFIFQYYREEENGRGNFPPRFSGLQFPNYSSELNVNALELDDSALYLCASSLGGGDNQPQHFGDGTRLSIL.

This clonotype was picked up many times. The chain combines TRBV2 with TRBJ2-5; 9 bases are a match to TRBD1. The V and J ends lost 8 bases and 6 bases, in that order; junction bases with no gene match: 10. CDR1 and CDR2 from the germline V gene are SNHLY and FYNNEI. CDR3 size: 14 residues. The CDR3 spells CASRGQGVIKTQYF. The CDR3 bases are TGTGCCAGCCGGGGACAGGGAGTAATTAAGACCCAGTACTTC.

This clonotype came up many times. CDR3 sequence reads: CASSLDSLAKNIQYF. DNA for the CDR3: TGCGCCAGCAGCTTGGACTCTCTAGCCAAAAACATTCAGTACTTC. The chain recombines TRBV5-1 with TRBJ2-4; D unclear. This CDR3 is 15 amino acids long. CDR1 SGHRS and CDR2 YFSETQ come from the germline V gene. The ends were cut back, 0 bases at V and 0 bases at J, with 7 bases in the middle.

There are many counts of this clonotype. CDR3 sequence: CSASFQTQYF. The CDR3 nucleotides read TGCAGTGCTAGTTTCCAGACCCAGTACTTC. J is TRBJ2-5 and V is TRBV20-1; D ambiguous. Germline V lookup: CDR1 DFQATT, CDR2 SNEGSKA (reference sequence). CDR3 size: 10 residues. V shed 3 bases and J shed 6 bases, with 5 bases lying between them.

The chain recombines TRBV5-1 with TRBJ2-5; TRBD2 aligns across 9 bases. The ends lost 5 bases at V and 5 bases at J; junction bases unmatched: 10. The germline gives CDR1 SGHRS, CDR2 YFSETQ. The CDR3 is 15 residues long. CDR3 sequence: CASRRDSGSGETQYF. The CDR3 DNA reads as TGCGCCAGCAGAAGGGATAGCGGGAGTGGTGAGACCCAGTACTTC. The variable domain in full, with the rest retrieved from reference TRBV5-1 and TRBJ2-5, is KAGVTQTPRYLIKTRGQQVTLSCSPISGHRSVSWYQQTPGQGLQFLFEYFSETQRNKGNFPGRFSGRQFSNSRSEMNVSTLELGDSALYLCASRRDSGSGETQYFGPGTRLLVL.

There are many counts of this clonotype. The chain employs TRBV7-8 and TRBJ2-1; the match to TRBD2 covers 9 bases. The V gene's germline CDR1 is SGHVS and CDR2 FQNEAQ. The CDR3 extends over 16 amino acids. V lost 6 bases and J lost 7; bases outside the gene matches: 13. For the CDR3, the DNA is TGTGCCAGCAGGTTGGGGCGGGGGGGTAAAGAGAATGAGCAGTTCTTC. This encodes CASRLGRGGKENEQFF.

This clonotype was observed many times. V usage is TRBV7-8 and J usage is TRBJ2-1, with D unresolved. The CDR3 covers 13 residues. V was pared by 2 bases and J by 10 bases, with 12 bases between. Germline V gives CDR1 SGHVS, CDR2 FQNEAQ. This CDR3 is CASSLTPGGEQFF. Here the CDR3 DNA reads TGTGCCAGCAGCTTAACCCCCGGTGGGGAGCAGTTCTTC.